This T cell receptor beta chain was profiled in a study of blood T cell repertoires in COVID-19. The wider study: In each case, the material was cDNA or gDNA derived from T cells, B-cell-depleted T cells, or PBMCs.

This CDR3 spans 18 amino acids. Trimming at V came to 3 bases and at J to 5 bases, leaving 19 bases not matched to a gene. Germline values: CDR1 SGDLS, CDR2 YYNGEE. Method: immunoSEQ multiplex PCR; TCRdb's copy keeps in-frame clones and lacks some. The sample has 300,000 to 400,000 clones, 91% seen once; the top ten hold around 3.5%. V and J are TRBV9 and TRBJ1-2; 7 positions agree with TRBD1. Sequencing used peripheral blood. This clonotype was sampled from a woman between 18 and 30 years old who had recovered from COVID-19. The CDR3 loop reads CASSGGTAIRTRKYGYTF. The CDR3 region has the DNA TGTGCCAGCAGCGGAGGGACAGCCATACGAACGCGGAAGTATGGCTACACCTTC.